These 29 T cell receptor beta chains originate from one sample sequenced in a study of immune characterization of retroperitoneal liposarcoma. TCRdb re-called the PCR reads through MiXCR, storing one row per CDR3 protein. The sample holds roughly 9,300 distinct CDR3 sequences, 37% seen once. Material for sequencing was tumor tissue. The receptors originated from a male donor with retroperitoneal liposarcoma.

This clonotype is labeled medium-sized (0.01 to 0.1%). CDR3 nucleotide sequence: TGTGCCAGCAGTGAATTGGTGAGCGAGCAGTACTTC. Amino acid sequence: CASSELVSEQYF. The chain has TRBV6-1 and TRBJ2-1; D ambiguous. The J call is in doubt because the DNA end fits TRBJ2-7 better. This CDR3 has 12 amino acids. Germline CDR1 reads MNHNS; CDR2 reads SASEGT.

The chain recombines TRBV12-3 or TRBV12-4 with TRBJ1-1, with D tentatively TRBD1 (5 bases). The CDR3 sequence is 11 residues long. The ends were cut back, 9 bases at V and 4 bases at J, with 9 bases in the middle. CDR3 in amino acids: CASAQGTEAFF. DNA of the CDR3: TGTGCCAGTGCTCAGGGCACTGAAGCTTTCTTT.

The rearrangement uses TRBV11-2 and TRBJ2-1; 13 bases match TRBD2. V was clipped by 4 bases and J by 8 bases; unmatched bases: 5. The germline V gene has CDR1 SGHAT and CDR2 FQNNGV. This CDR3 has 15 amino acids. CDR3 nucleotides: TGTGCCAGCAGCTCAGGACTAGCGGGAGTATATGAGCAGTTCTTC. Amino acid sequence: CASSSGLAGVYEQFF.

The V gene is TRBV12-3 or TRBV12-4, the J gene TRBJ2-1, with 7 nucleotides matching TRBD2. This CDR3 region has 16 residues. With 3 bases clipped from V and 1 base from J, the junction kept 6 bases outside the gene matches. The DNA of the CDR3 is TGTGCCAGCAGTTTTATCCTAGCGGCTTCCTACAATGAGCAGTTCTTC. Amino acid sequence: CASSFILAASYNEQFF.

This clonotype is categorized as medium-sized (0.01 to 0.1%). A much larger clone is a single base away; this may be a read error. The chain links TRBV6-1 to TRBJ2-1; 11 bases agree with TRBD2. The J call may not be correct, given that the DNA end is closer to TRBJ2-7. The CDR3 contains 14 residues. Germline CDR1 reads MNHNS; CDR2 reads SASEGT. CDR3 residues: CASSTSGSYNEQYF. CDR3 sequence (DNA): TGTGCCAGCAGTACTAGCGGGAGCTACAATGAGCAGTACTTC.

The chain couples TRBV10-1 to TRBJ2-1, with a possible D match to TRBD1 (6 bases). Germline V CDR1 and CDR2: WNHNN, SYGVQD (reference sequence). The CDR3 is made up of 12 amino acids. The ends were cut back, 10 bases at V and 9 bases at J, with 16 bases in the middle. This CDR3 reads CANEITGFEQFF. CDR3 in DNA: TGCGCCAACGAAATTACAGGGTTTGAGCAGTTCTTC.

This clonotype has more than one count but fewer than ten. The chain uses TRBV11-1 and TRBJ2-1, with 7 bases fitting TRBD1. The better agreement between TRBJ2-5 and the DNA end casts doubt on the J call. Germline lookup yields CDR1 SGHAT and CDR2 FQDESV (reference sequence). The CDR3 has 15 residues. The CDR3 loop reads CASSFGDSYSETQYF. CDR3 nucleotide sequence: TGTGCCAGCAGCTTCGGGGACAGTTATTCGGAGACCCAGTACTTC.

This clonotype was counted between two and nine times. The rearrangement joins TRBV11-2 to TRBJ2-1; D might be TRBD2 (7 bases). CDR1 and CDR2 from the germline V gene are SGHAT and FQNNGV. This CDR3 region has 12 residues. V lost 4 bases to trimming and J lost 8 bases, with 9 bases between them. The CDR3 spells CASSSGGHEQFF. The CDR3 nucleotides are TGTGCCAGCAGCTCCGGGGGGCATGAGCAGTTCTTC.

The chain carries TRBV28 and TRBJ2-7; D might be TRBD1 (6 bases). The CDR3 has 14 residues. Between the trimmed V and J ends, which lost 3 bases and 0 bases, there was a span of 9 bases. In germline, CDR1 is MDHEN, CDR2 SYDVKM. The CDR3 sequence is CASSFWDISYEQYF. The CDR3 region has the DNA TGTGCCAGCAGTTTTTGGGACATCTCCTACGAGCAGTACTTC. Based on the CDR3 plus reference TRBV28 and TRBJ2-7, the full variable domain is DVKVTQSSRYLVKRTGEKVFLECVQDMDHENMFWYRQDPGLGLRLIYFSYDVKMKEKGDIPEGYSVSREKKERFSLILESASTNQTSMYLCASSFWDISYEQYFGPGTRLTVT.

The rearrangement joins TRBV7-2 to TRBJ1-1; no reliable D call. The length of the CDR3 is 13 residues. The V and J ends lost 5 bases and 3 bases respectively, with 10 bases between them. The V gene's germline CDR1 is SGHTA and CDR2 FQGNSA. The CDR3 coding sequence is TGTGCCAGCAGCGCCGGAAGCTACACTGAAGCTTTCTTT. It encodes CASSAGSYTEAFF.

The rearrangement links TRBV6-5 to TRBJ1-4; no reliable D call. Per the germline V gene, CDR1 is MNHEY and CDR2 is SVGAGI. There are 14 residues in the CDR3. V was shortened by 6 bases and J by 4 bases, with 12 bases between the two germline ends. In nucleotides, the CDR3 is TGTGCCAGCAGCCCCGGATGGAGTAATGAAAAACTGTTTTTT. It yields the protein CASSPGWSNEKLFF.

J is TRBJ2-1 and V is TRBV28, with 8 bases identical to TRBD2. The J call may be mistaken, given a closer DNA end match to TRBJ2-7. The CDR3 has 15 amino acids. Germline V gives CDR1 MDHEN, CDR2 SYDVKM. This CDR3 is CASSPSGSLDNEQYF. CDR3 coding DNA: TGTGCCAGCAGTCCAAGCGGGAGCTTAGACAATGAGCAGTACTTC.

This clonotype was seen more than once but under ten times. The V gene is TRBV6-5, the J gene TRBJ1-1, with D possibly being TRBD1 (5 bases). This CDR3 is 15 amino acids long. Trimming shortened V by 6 bases and J by 5 bases, and 19 bases separated the two germline ends. The germline V gene encodes CDR1 MNHEY and CDR2 SVGAGI. The CDR3 region is CASSPIPGGGTEAFF. The CDR3 DNA is TGTGCCAGCAGCCCGATACCGGGGGGGGGGACTGAAGCTTTCTTT.

A single count supports this clonotype. The chain couples TRBV12-3 or TRBV12-4 to TRBJ1-1; 9 bases are a match to TRBD1. Trimming cost V 5 bases and J 5 bases; bases outside gene matches: 9. CDR3 length: 15 amino acids. As DNA, the CDR3 is TGTGCCAGCAGTCTTGGCGGACAGGGGAAAACTGAAGCTTTCTTT. This encodes CASSLGGQGKTEAFF.

By share, this clonotype ranks as medium-sized. V gene TRBV6-1 combines with J gene TRBJ2-7; no definite D call. V dropped 1 base and J dropped 2 bases, with 9 bases sitting between them. Germline CDR1 reads MNHNS; CDR2 reads SASEGT. The CDR3 is 14 amino acids. The CDR3 sequence is CASSEEYGTYEQYF. CDR3 nucleotide sequence: TGTGCCAGCAGTGAAGAGTACGGAACCTACGAGCAGTACTTC.

The rearrangement joins TRBV10-1 to TRBJ2-5; TRBD1 matches at 7 bases. Germline V lookup: CDR1 WNHNN, CDR2 SYGVQD (reference sequence). CDR3 length: 13 amino acids. Trimming at V came to 7 bases and at J to 5 bases, leaving 7 bases not matched to a gene. The CDR3 nucleotides read TGCGCCAGCACGGACAGGCTGGGTGAGACCCAGTACTTC. Its translation: CASTDRLGETQYF.

CDR3 in DNA: TGTGCCAGCAGCTCCCCCGGCCAATACAATGAGCAGTACTTC. The encoded protein is CASSSPGQYNEQYF. The chain employs TRBV7-2 and TRBJ2-3; D is uncertain. The closer fit of TRBJ2-7 to the DNA end suggests the J call may be wrong. This CDR3 has 14 amino acids. CDR1 SGHTA and CDR2 FQGNSA come from the germline V gene.

This clonotype was observed a few times. This rearrangement joins TRBV27 to TRBJ1-2, with D perhaps TRBD1 (5 bases). This CDR3 has 14 residues. Trimming took 7 bases from V and 7 from J, leaving 19 bases between them. In germline, CDR1 is MNHEY, CDR2 SMNVEV (reference sequence). The CDR3 DNA reads as TGTGCCAGCACTTCCCTCGGGGGAATCTCTGGCTACACCTTC. This translates into CASTSLGGISGYTF.

In this sample, this clonotype is medium-sized. The CDR3 loop reads CASSLELQETQYF. The CDR3 nucleotides read TGTGCCAGCAGCTTAGAGCTCCAAGAGACCCAGTACTTC. The rearrangement uses TRBV7-6 and TRBJ2-5; D not certain. CDR1 and CDR2 (germline): SGHVS, FNYEAQ. V lost 1 base, J lost 1 base, and 4 bases lay in between. The CDR3 is made up of 13 amino acids.

This clonotype was counted a few times. The chain joins TRBV10-1 to TRBJ2-5, with a weak D call TRBD2 (6 bases). The J call is in doubt because the DNA end fits TRBJ2-7 better. The CDR3 totals 13 residues. Germline loops: CDR1 WNHNN, CDR2 SYGVQD (reference sequence). CDR3 in amino acids: CASSWDSTYEQYF. CDR3 nucleotide sequence: TGCGCCAGCAGTTGGGACTCCACCTACGAGCAGTACTTC.

The sample holds many counts of this clonotype. CDR3 amino acids: CASSRGVSSGTRLDTQYF. CDR3 DNA: TGTGCCAGCAGCCGGGGGGTCTCTAGCGGGACTCGGTTGGATACGCAGTATTTT. This sequence joins TRBV7-9 and TRBJ2-3, with 9 bases that match TRBD2. V was clipped by 5 bases and J by 6 bases; unmatched bases: 18. From germline, CDR1 is SEHNR and CDR2 FQNEAQ (reference sequence). This CDR3 is 18 amino acids long. The variable domain in full, completed from reference TRBV7-9 and TRBJ2-3, reads DTGVSQNPRHKITKRGQNVTFRCDPISEHNRLYWYRQTLGQGPEFLTYFQNEAQLEKSRLLSDRFSAERPKGSFSTLEIQRTEQGDSAMYLCASSRGVSSGTRLDTQYFGPGTRLTVL.

The genes are TRBV12-3 or TRBV12-4 and TRBJ2-3; 7 nucleotides match TRBD2. Trimming took 6 bases from V and 9 from J; bases not matched to a gene: 12. The CDR3 is 14 amino acids. CDR3 sequence reads: CASSPWTRDGTQYF. The DNA of the CDR3 is TGTGCCAGCAGCCCATGGACTAGGGACGGCACGCAGTATTTT.

In this sample, this clonotype turned up a few times. The J gene is TRBJ2-3, the V gene TRBV12-3 or TRBV12-4; tentatively, D is TRBD2 (5 bases). The CDR3 extends over 13 amino acids. V shed 6 bases and J shed 1 base, with 8 bases lying between them. In DNA, the CDR3 is TGTGCCAGCAGCCCCGGGGGCACAGATACGCAGTATTTT. Translating gives CASSPGGTDTQYF.

The DNA of the CDR3 is TGTGCCAGCAGTTACTGGAAGGGCGATGAGCAGTTCTTC. This sequence encodes CASSYWKGDEQFF. This chain links TRBV6-5 with TRBJ2-5; no reliable D call. The last part of the DNA fits TRBJ2-1 better; the J call may be wrong. The CDR3 contains 13 residues. The germline V gene encodes CDR1 MNHEY and CDR2 SVGAGI.

The CDR3 is CASSYSRRGGNEQYF. CDR3 DNA sequence: TGTGCCAGCAGTTACTCGCGGCGCGGGGGGAATGAGCAGTACTTC. The chain recombines TRBV6-5 with TRBJ2-5; 8 bases align to TRBD2. The V gene's germline CDR1 is MNHEY and CDR2 SVGAGI. V shed 0 bases, J shed 11 bases, and the junction held 11 bases outside the gene matches. This CDR3 comprises 15 residues.

This clonotype is medium-sized. V and J are TRBV7-6 and TRBJ1-6; no reliable D call. Germline loops: CDR1 SGHVS, CDR2 FNYEAQ. The CDR3 extends over 15 amino acids. Trimming left V 1 base short and J 9 bases short, with 13 bases between. As DNA, the CDR3 is TGTGCCAGCAGCTTAGGAGTAGGGCCGGGTTCACCCCTCCACTTT. Amino acids: CASSLGVGPGSPLHF.

The V gene is TRBV4-1, the J gene TRBJ2-1; 9 positions agree with TRBD2. The J call may be faulty, since TRBJ2-7 better matches the DNA end. This CDR3 has 15 amino acids. Looked up from germline, CDR1 is MGHRA and CDR2 is YSYEKL. The CDR3 is CASSQELREGGEQYF. The CDR3 DNA reads TGCGCCAGCAGCCAAGAGCTGCGGGAGGGCGGCGAGCAGTACTTC.

This clonotype qualifies as medium-sized. V and J are TRBV25-1 and TRBJ1-3, with unresolved D. Germline lookup yields CDR1 MGHDK and CDR2 SYGVNS. The CDR3 spans 16 residues. Trimming shortened V by 4 bases and J by 0 bases, and 13 bases separated the two germline ends. CDR3 DNA: TGTGCCAGCAGTGGCGTCACGATTAACTCTGGAAACACCATATATTTT. Amino acid sequence: CASSGVTINSGNTIYF.

This rearrangement joins TRBV20-1 to TRBJ2-1; 13 nucleotides match TRBD2. V lost 3 bases to trimming and J lost 2 bases; unmatched junction nucleotides: 4. The CDR3 is 16 residues long. CDR1 and CDR2 (germline): DFQATT, SNEGSKA (reference sequence). The CDR3 DNA follows: TGCAGTGCTAGTACTAGCGGGAGGGCCACCTACAATGAGCAGTTCTTC. Protein product: CSASTSGRATYNEQFF.